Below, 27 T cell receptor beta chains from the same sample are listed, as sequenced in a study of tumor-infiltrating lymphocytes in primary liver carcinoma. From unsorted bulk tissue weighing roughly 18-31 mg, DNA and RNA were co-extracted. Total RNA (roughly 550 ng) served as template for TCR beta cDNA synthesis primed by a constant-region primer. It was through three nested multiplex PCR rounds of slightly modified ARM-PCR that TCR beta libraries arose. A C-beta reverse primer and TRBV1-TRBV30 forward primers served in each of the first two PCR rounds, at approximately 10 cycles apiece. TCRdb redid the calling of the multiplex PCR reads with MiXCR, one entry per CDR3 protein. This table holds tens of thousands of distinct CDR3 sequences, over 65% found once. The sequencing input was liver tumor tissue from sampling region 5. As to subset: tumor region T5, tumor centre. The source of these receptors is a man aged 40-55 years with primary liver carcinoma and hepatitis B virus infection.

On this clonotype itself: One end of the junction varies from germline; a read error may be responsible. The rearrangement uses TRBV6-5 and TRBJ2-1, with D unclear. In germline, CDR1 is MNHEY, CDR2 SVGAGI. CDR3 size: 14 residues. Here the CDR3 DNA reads TGTGCCAGCAGCCCTATGAGCTCCTACACTGAGCGGTTCTTC. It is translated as CASSPMSSYTERFF.

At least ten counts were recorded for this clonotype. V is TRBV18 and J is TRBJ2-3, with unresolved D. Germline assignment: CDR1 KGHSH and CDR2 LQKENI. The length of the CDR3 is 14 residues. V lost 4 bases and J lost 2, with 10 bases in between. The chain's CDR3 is CASSLTTNTDTQYF. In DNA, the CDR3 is TGTGCCAGCTCACTTACTACGAACACAGATACGCAGTATTTT.

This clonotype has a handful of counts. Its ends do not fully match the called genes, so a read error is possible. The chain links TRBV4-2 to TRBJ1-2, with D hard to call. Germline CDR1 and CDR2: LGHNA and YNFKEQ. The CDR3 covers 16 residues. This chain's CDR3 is CAISLVLMAGSYGYTF. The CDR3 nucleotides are TGTGCCATCAGCCTCGTACTTATGGCGGGTAGCTATGGCTACACCTTC.

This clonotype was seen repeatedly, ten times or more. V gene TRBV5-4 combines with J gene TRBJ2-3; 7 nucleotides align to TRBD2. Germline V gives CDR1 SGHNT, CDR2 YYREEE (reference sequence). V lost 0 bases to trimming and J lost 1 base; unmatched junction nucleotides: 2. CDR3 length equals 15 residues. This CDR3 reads CASSLATSGTDTQYF. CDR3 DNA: TGTGCCAGCAGCTTGGCCACTAGCGGCACAGATACGCAGTATTTT.

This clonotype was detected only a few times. The CDR3, as DNA: TGCAGTGCTAGGACAGGGGATCAGCCCCAGCATTTT. Protein: CSARTGDQPQHF. This sequence joins TRBV20-1 and TRBJ1-5; 8 bases are shared with TRBD1. CDR1 is DFQATT, CDR2 SNEGSKA, per germline (reference sequence). The CDR3 consists of 12 residues. The J segment lost 5 bases and the V segment lost 3 bases, leaving 0 bases of the junction unmatched.

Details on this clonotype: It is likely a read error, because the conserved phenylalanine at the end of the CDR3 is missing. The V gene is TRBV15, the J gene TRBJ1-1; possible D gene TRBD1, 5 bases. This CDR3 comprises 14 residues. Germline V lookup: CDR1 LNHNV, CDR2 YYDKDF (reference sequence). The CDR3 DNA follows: TGTGCCACCAGCAGAGATCATGCGGGGACTGTAGCTTTCTGT. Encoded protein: CATSRDHAGTVAFC.

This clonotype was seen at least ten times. The CDR3 bases are TGTGCCACCAGTGAAACTTTAGCGGAGCCCTACGAGCAGTACTTC. It codes for CATSETLAEPYEQYF. The chain recombines TRBV24-1 with TRBJ2-7; TRBD2 might be the D (6 bases). V was pared by 4 bases and J by 2 bases, with 14 bases between. The CDR3 runs to 15 residues. The germline gives CDR1 KGHDR, CDR2 SFDVKD.

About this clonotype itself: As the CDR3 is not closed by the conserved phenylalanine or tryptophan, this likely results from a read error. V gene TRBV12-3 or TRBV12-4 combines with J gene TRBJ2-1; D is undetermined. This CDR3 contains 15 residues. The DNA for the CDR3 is TGTGCGAGCAGCTTGGGGTGGATTCTATACAATGAGCAGTTCCTC. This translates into CASSLGWILYNEQFL.

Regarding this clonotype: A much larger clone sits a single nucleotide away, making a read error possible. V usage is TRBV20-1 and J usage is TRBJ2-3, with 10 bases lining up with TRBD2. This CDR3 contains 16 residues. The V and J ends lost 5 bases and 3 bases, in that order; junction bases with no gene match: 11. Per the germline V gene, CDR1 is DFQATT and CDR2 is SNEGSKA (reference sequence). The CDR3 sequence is CSAQRSGRALTDTQYF. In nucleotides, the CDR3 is TGCAGTGCTCAAAGAAGCGGGAGGGCCCTTACAGATACGCAGTATTTT.

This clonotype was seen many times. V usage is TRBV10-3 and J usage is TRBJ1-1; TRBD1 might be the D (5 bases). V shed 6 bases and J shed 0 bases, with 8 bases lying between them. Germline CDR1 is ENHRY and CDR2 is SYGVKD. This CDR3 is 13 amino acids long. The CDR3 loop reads CAIRDTLNTEAFF. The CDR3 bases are TGTGCCATCAGGGACACCCTGAACACTGAAGCTTTCTTT.

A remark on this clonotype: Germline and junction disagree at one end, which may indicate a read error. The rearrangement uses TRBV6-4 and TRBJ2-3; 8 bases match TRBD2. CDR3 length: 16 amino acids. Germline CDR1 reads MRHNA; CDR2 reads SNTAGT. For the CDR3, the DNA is TGTACCAGCAGTGACTCACAGAGCGGGAGCACAGATATGCAGTATTTT. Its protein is CTSSDSQSGSTDMQYF.

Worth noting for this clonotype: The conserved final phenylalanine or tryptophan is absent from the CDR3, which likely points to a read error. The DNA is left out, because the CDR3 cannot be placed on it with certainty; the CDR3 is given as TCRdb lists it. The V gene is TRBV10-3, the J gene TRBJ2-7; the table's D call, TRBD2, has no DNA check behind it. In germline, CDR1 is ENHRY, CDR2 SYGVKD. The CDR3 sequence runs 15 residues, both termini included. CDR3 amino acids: CAISEGTSGEYEQYL.

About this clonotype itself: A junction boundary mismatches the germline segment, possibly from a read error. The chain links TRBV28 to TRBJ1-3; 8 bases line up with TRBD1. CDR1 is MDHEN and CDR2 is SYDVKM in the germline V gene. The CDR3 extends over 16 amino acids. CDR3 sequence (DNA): TGTGCTAGCAGTCTCCGAGACAGGGGCGTAGGAAACACCATATATTTT. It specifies CASSLRDRGVGNTIYF.

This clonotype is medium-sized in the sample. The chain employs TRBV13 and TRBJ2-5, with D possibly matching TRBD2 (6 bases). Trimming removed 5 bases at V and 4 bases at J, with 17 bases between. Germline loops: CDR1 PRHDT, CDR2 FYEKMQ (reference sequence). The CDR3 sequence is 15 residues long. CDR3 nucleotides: TGTGCCAGCAGCCCCCGGCCCGGGACTCCAGAGACCCAGTACTTC. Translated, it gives CASSPRPGTPETQYF.

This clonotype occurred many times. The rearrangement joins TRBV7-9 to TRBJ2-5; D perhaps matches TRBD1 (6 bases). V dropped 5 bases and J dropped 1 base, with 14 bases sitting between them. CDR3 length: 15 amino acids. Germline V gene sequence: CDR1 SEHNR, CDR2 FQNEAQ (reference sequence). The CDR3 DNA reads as TGTGCCAGCAGCCCCCTCCGGACAGCCCAAGAGACCCAGTACTTC. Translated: CASSPLRTAQETQYF.

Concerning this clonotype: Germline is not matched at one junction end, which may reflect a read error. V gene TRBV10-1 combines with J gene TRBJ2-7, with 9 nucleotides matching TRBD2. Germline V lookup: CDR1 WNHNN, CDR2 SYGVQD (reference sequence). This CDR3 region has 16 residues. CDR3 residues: CTSSTIRGTSSYEQYF. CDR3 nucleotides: TGCACCAGCAGTACGATCAGAGGGACTAGCAGTTACGAGCAGTACTTC.

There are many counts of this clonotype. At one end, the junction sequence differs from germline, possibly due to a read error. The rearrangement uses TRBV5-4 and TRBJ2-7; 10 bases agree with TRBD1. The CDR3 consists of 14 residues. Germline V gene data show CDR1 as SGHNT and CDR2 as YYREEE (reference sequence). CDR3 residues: CAGSPERTGGEQYF. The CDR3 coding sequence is TGTGCCGGCAGCCCCGAAAGGACAGGGGGAGAGCAGTACTTC.

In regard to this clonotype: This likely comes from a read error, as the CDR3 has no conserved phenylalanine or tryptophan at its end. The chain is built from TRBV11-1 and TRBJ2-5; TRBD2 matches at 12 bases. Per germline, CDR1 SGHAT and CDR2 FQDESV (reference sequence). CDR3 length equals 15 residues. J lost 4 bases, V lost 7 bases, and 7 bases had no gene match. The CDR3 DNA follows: TGTGCCAGCACTCTTACGGGACTAGCGGGAGAGACCCAGTACCTC. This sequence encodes CASTLTGLAGETQYL.

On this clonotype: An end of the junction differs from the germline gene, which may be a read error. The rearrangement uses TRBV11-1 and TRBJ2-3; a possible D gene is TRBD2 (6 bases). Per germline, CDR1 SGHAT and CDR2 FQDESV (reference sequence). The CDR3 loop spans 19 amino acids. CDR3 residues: CVSSSGGSTVGARTDTQYF. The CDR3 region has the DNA TGTGTCAGCAGCTCTGGGGGGAGCACTGTTGGAGCCCGCACAGATACGCAGTATTTT.

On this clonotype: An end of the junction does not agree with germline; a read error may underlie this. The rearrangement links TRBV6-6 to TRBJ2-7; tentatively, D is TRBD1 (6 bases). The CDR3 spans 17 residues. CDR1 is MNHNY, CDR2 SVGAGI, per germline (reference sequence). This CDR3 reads CASNRGRNGQNFYKQYF. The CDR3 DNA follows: TGTGCCAGCAACCGAGGCAGAAACGGACAGAATTTCTACAAGCAGTACTTC.

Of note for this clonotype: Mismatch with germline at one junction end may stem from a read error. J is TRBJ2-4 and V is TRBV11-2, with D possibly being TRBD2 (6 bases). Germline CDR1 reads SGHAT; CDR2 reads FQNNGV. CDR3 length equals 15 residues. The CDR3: CASTTSGVAKSIQYF. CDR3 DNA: TGTGCCAGCACTACTTCGGGGGTAGCCAAAAGCATTCAGTACTTC.

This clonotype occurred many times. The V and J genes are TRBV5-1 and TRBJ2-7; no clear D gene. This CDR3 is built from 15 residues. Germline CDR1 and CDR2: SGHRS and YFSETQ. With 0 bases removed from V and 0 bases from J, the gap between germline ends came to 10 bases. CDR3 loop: CASSLGRMSSYEQYF. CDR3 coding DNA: TGCGCCAGCAGCTTGGGTCGGATGAGCTCCTACGAGCAGTACTTC.

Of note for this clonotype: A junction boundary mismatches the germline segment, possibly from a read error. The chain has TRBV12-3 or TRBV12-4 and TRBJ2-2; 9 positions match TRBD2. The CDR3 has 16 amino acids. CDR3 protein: CDSSLGLALWTGELFF. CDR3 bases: TGTGACAGCAGTCTGGGACTAGCCCTGTGGACCGGGGAGTTGTTTTTT.

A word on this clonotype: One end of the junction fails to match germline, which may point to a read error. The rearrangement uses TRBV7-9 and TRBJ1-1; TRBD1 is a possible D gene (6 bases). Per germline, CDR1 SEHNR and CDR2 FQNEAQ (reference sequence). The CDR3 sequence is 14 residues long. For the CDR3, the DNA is TGTGCCAGCAGCTACAGACAGGAAAACACCGAAGCTTTCTTT. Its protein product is CASSYRQENTEAFF.

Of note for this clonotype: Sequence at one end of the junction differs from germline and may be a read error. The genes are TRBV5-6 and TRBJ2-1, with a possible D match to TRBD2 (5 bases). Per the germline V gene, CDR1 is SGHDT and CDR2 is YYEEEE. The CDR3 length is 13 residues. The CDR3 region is CPSTGGRNNEQFF. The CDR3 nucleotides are TGTCCCAGCACCGGAGGACGGAACAATGAGCAGTTCTTC. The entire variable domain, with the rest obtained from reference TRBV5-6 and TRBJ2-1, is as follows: DAGVTQSPTHLIKTRGQQVTLRCSPKSGHDTVSWYQQALGQGPQFIFQYYEEEERQRGNFPDRFSGHQFPNYSSELNVNALLLGDSALYLCPSTGGRNNEQFFGPGTRLTVL.

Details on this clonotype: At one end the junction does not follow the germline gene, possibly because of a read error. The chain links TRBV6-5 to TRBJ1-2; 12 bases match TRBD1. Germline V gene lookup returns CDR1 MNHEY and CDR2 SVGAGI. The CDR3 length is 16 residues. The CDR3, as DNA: TGTGCCTGCAGGGACACCGGGACAGGGGGCGGCTATGGCCACACCTTC. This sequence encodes CACRDTGTGGGYGHTF.

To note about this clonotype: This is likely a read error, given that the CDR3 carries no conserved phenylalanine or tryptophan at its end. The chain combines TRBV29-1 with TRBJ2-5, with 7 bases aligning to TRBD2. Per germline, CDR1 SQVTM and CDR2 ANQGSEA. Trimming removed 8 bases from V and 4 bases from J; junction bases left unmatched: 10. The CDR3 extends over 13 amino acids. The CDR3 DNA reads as TGCAGCATGAGTCGCGGGAGAGGAGAGACCCAGTACCTC. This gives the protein CSMSRGRGETQYL.